The 17 T cell receptor beta chains reported below all come from one sample, sequenced in a study of blood T cell repertoires in COVID-19. Assay used: immunoSEQ multiplex PCR; TCRdb lists only in-frame clones, some missing. The sample yields some 240,000 clones, roughly 88% seen once. The source material was peripheral blood. These receptors were taken from a man aged 50 or older with active or convalescent COVID-19.

This sequence joins TRBV29-1 and TRBJ1-1, with TRBD1 identical over 10 bases. The length of the CDR3 is 15 residues. V gave up 8 bases and J gave up 1 base; unmatched junction bases: 10. Germline CDR1 is SQVTM and CDR2 is ANQGSEA. This CDR3 reads CSSDRQGAPNTEAFF. In nucleotides, the CDR3 is TGCAGCTCTGACAGACAGGGGGCCCCGAACACTGAAGCTTTCTTT. Full variable domain (rest looked up from reference TRBV29-1 and TRBJ1-1): SAVISQKPSRDICQRGTSLTIQCQVDSQVTMMFWYRQQPGQSLTLIATANQGSEATYESGFVIDKFPISRPNLTFSTLTVSNMSPEDSSIYLCSSDRQGAPNTEAFFGQGTRLTVV.

The rearrangement links TRBV3-1 (or the pseudogene TRBV3-2) to TRBJ2-6; 7 nucleotides align to TRBD2. Germline lookup yields CDR1 LGHDT and CDR2 YNNKEL (reference sequence). The CDR3 is 15 residues long. With 4 bases clipped from V and 6 bases from J, the junction kept 6 bases outside the gene matches. The CDR3, as DNA: TGTGCCAGCAGCCCCCCGGGGGGTTTGGCCAACGTCCTGACTTTC. It encodes CASSPPGGLANVLTF.

The chain couples TRBV18 to TRBJ2-2; D gene uncertain. Per the germline V gene, CDR1 is KGHSH and CDR2 is LQKENI. With 4 bases removed from V and 2 bases from J, the gap between germline ends came to 11 bases. The CDR3 totals 15 residues. The CDR3 spells CASSLQVTNTGELFF. DNA of the CDR3: TGTGCCAGCTCACTGCAGGTGACAAACACCGGGGAGCTGTTTTTT.

The V and J genes are TRBV28 and TRBJ2-7; 9 positions agree with TRBD1. The V segment lost 2 bases and the J segment 6 bases; nucleotides outside the gene matches: 5. The germline gives CDR1 MDHEN, CDR2 SYDVKM. The CDR3 consists of 14 residues. The CDR3 loop reads CASSLTGGVAEQYF. The DNA of the CDR3 is TGTGCCAGCAGTTTAACAGGGGGCGTAGCCGAGCAGTACTTC. Drawing the rest from reference TRBV28 and TRBJ2-7, the complete variable domain is DVKVTQSSRYLVKRTGEKVFLECVQDMDHENMFWYRQDPGLGLRLIYFSYDVKMKEKGDIPEGYSVSREKKERFSLILESASTNQTSMYLCASSLTGGVAEQYFGPGTRLTVT.

The rearrangement links TRBV28 to TRBJ2-1; 9 positions agree with TRBD2. CDR3 length equals 15 residues. Germline values: CDR1 MDHEN, CDR2 SYDVKM. The J segment lost 4 bases and the V segment lost 4 bases, leaving 5 bases of the junction unmatched. The CDR3 sequence: CASSSGTSLYNEQFF. The CDR3 DNA is TGTGCCAGCAGTTCCGGGACTAGCTTGTACAATGAGCAGTTCTTC. Supplemented by reference TRBV28 and TRBJ2-1, the full variable domain reads DVKVTQSSRYLVKRTGEKVFLECVQDMDHENMFWYRQDPGLGLRLIYFSYDVKMKEKGDIPEGYSVSREKKERFSLILESASTNQTSMYLCASSSGTSLYNEQFFGPGTRLTVL.

V and J are TRBV7-2 and TRBJ1-5; maybe TRBD1 (6 bases). The V and J ends lost 5 bases and 4 bases respectively, with 9 bases between them. CDR3 length: 13 amino acids. Per germline, CDR1 SGHTA and CDR2 FQGNSA. CDR3 in DNA: TGTGCCAGCAGCCCGGACAGAAATCAGCCCCAGCATTTT. It codes for CASSPDRNQPQHF.

The sample holds one count of this clone. The rearrangement joins TRBV24-1 to TRBJ2-3, with D perhaps matching TRBD2 (7 bases). Trimming cost V 3 bases and J 3 bases, with 15 bases left between them. This CDR3 contains 16 residues. Per germline, CDR1 KGHDR and CDR2 SFDVKD. The CDR3 loop reads CATSDLEGGWTDTQYF. CDR3 DNA: TGTGCCACCAGTGATCTCGAGGGGGGGTGGACAGATACGCAGTATTTT.

This rearrangement joins TRBV19 to TRBJ2-3, with no clear D. V gave up 2 bases and J gave up 4 bases, with 4 bases separating them. The CDR3 totals 12 residues. Looked up from germline, CDR1 is LNHDA and CDR2 is SQIVND (reference sequence). The DNA of the CDR3 is TGTGCCAGTAGTATACGGTCAGATACGCAGTATTTT. It translates to CASSIRSDTQYF.

This chain uses TRBV29-1 with TRBJ2-4; 8 bases align to TRBD1. Germline V gives CDR1 SQVTM, CDR2 ANQGSEA. This CDR3 is built from 14 residues. The junction had 5 bases not matched to a gene; V was cut back by 2 bases and J by 5 bases. CDR3 bases: TGCAGCGTTGAACAGGGGGCCGCAGAAAACATTCAGTACTTC. Its translation is CSVEQGAAENIQYF.

A single count supports this clone. The chain recombines TRBV27 with TRBJ2-1; 10 bases fit TRBD1. The CDR3 is 17 amino acids. The V gene end was trimmed by 7 bases and the J gene end by 8 bases; junction bases not matched to a gene: 17. Germline-derived CDR1 and CDR2 are MNHEY and SMNVEV (reference sequence). The CDR3 sequence is CASTHLSGTGARDEQFF. Written as DNA, the CDR3 is TGTGCCAGCACCCACCTCTCCGGGACAGGGGCACGGGATGAGCAGTTCTTC.

This clone was seen just once. This chain links TRBV7-9 with TRBJ1-2; 8 nucleotides agree with TRBD1. The CDR3 length is 17 residues. V was pared by 4 bases and J by 4 bases, with 14 bases of the junction left unmatched. CDR1 and CDR2 (germline): SEHNR, FQNEAQ (reference sequence). CDR3 loop: CASSSSKIQGGGYGYTF. The CDR3 DNA is TGTGCCAGCAGCTCATCGAAAATACAGGGGGGTGGCTATGGCTACACCTTC.

This clone was recorded once. J is TRBJ2-7 and V is TRBV6-5, with D hard to call. Germline CDR1 reads MNHEY; CDR2 reads SVGAGI. There are 11 residues in the CDR3. V was shortened by 4 bases and J by 2 bases, with 3 bases between the two germline ends. The CDR3: CASSSAYEQYV. The CDR3 bases are TGTGCCAGCAGTTCCGCCTACGAGCAGTACGTC.

A single count supports this clone. In DNA, the CDR3 is TGTGCCAGCAGCTTAGGGGACTACAGCTCCTACGAGCAGTACTTC. It specifies CASSLGDYSSYEQYF. This chain joins TRBV7-2 and TRBJ2-7; 7 positions agree with TRBD2. J lost 0 bases, V lost 1 base, and 3 bases had no gene match. CDR1 and CDR2 (germline): SGHTA, FQGNSA. There are 15 residues in the CDR3.

V and J are TRBV19 and TRBJ2-7; D might be TRBD2 (6 bases). Trimming cost V 4 bases and J 6 bases, with 13 bases left between them. This CDR3 spans 13 amino acids. Germline CDR1 and CDR2: LNHDA and SQIVND (reference sequence). DNA of the CDR3: TGTGCCAGTAGTAAGGTTGGAGGGAGCGAGCAGTACGTC. Translation gives CASSKVGGSEQYV.

DNA of the CDR3: TGTGCCAGCAGTGAACTCGGGAAGGCTCTCCACTTT. Its translation: CASSELGKALHF. This sequence joins TRBV28 and TRBJ1-6; no clear D gene. V lost 5 bases to trimming and J lost 16 bases, with 15 bases between them. CDR3 length equals 12 residues. CDR1 and CDR2 (germline): MDHEN, SYDVKM.

The gene calls are TRBV10-3 and TRBJ1-2; no reliable D call. The germline CDR1 and CDR2 sequences are ENHRY and SYGVKD. V was shortened by 7 bases and J by 6 bases, with 15 bases between the two germline ends. The CDR3 is 13 residues long. CDR3 nucleotides: TGTGCCATCATGGCGAACCCCGGGAATGGCTACACCTTC. Its protein is CAIMANPGNGYTF.

This chain uses TRBV7-9 with TRBJ2-3; TRBD2 is a possible D gene (5 bases). The CDR3 has 13 residues. Per germline, CDR1 SEHNR and CDR2 FQNEAQ (reference sequence). The V and J ends lost 8 bases and 2 bases respectively, with 11 bases between them. The CDR3 DNA reads as TGTGCCAGCCCCGGAGGATACACAGATACGCAGTATTTT. Translated: CASPGGYTDTQYF.